These T cell receptor beta chains were read from a single sample in a study of cytomegalovirus exposure and HLA in healthy donors. Sequencing was performed with immunoSEQ multiplex PCR; in TCRdb, only in-frame clones are kept and a portion is missing. The table has around 140,000 clones, just under 90% seen once. Sequenced material: PBMCs. These receptors were collected from a woman aged 25 to 39 in good health and CMV-seronegative. The CDR3 runs from the conserved cysteine through the conserved F or W. Fields, in order: CDR3 DNA, CDR3 protein, D gene, clone size, V gene, CDR3 length, J gene. The D gene is left open where the match is weak. The size of a clone is reported for some rows only, either as once, few or many, or as a class for expanded clones.

TGTGCCAGCAGTGAACTGGGACTAGCGGGAGCGGTTAACACCGGGGAGCTGTTTTTT,CASSELGLAGAVNTGELFF,TRBD2,NA,TRBV6-1,19,TRBJ2-2
TGTGCCAGCAGACTACAGGACGGGAGAGGAAAACTGTTTTTT,CASRLQDGRGKLFF,NA,once,TRBV2,14,TRBJ1-4
TGTGCCAGCTCTCCCCAGGGGCCCGGGGAGCTGTTTTTT,CASSPQGPGELFF,NA,NA,TRBV18,13,TRBJ2-2
TGTGCCAGCAGTTTAAGGCCGGGGACAGAGAATAGCAATCAGCCCCAGCATTTT,CASSLRPGTENSNQPQHF,TRBD1,NA,TRBV28,18,TRBJ1-5
TGTGCCAGCTCACCACCACAGCGGGAATACAATGAGCAGTTCTTC,CASSPPQREYNEQFF,TRBD2,NA,TRBV18,15,TRBJ2-1
TGTGCCAGCAGCCAAATGGGACAGGGGGATGAGCAGTTCTTC,CASSQMGQGDEQFF,TRBD1,NA,TRBV7-2,14,TRBJ2-1
TGTGCCAGCAGCTTTGTGACAGGGAGCTCCTACGAGCAGTACTTC,CASSFVTGSSYEQYF,TRBD1,NA,TRBV5-4,15,TRBJ2-7
TGTGCCAGTAGTATTCGGACTAGCGGCTCCTACGAGCAGTACTTC,CASSIRTSGSYEQYF,TRBD2,NA,TRBV19,15,TRBJ2-7
TGCGCCAGCAGCCAGGGGAGGGGCGCAACTAATGAAAAACTGTTTTTT,CASSQGRGATNEKLFF,NA,once,TRBV5-1,16,TRBJ1-4
TGCAGCGTTCTAGCTTACGGGATTTCCTACAATGAGCAGTTCTTC,CSVLAYGISYNEQFF,NA,NA,TRBV29-1,15,TRBJ2-1
TGTGCCAGCAGTTTGTTGTACAGAGATTCACCCCTCCACTTT,CASSLLYRDSPLHF,NA,NA,TRBV27,14,TRBJ1-6